The clone carrying this T cell receptor (beta chain) appeared many times. This record comes from a study of blood T cell repertoires in COVID-19. Study as a whole: The analysed material was cDNA or gDNA that came from T cells, B-cell-depleted T cells, or PBMCs.

CDR1 MRHNA and CDR2 SNTAGT come from the germline V gene. The CDR3 is 16 residues long. Losses at the gene ends were 4 bases for V and 4 bases for J; bases not matched to a gene: 9. Original processing methods: Quantification of nucleated cells was approximated via reference gene primer amplification. Sequencing was performed with immunoSEQ multiplex PCR; in TCRdb, only in-frame clones are kept and a portion is missing. That table supplies the V and J calls and clone size; D and trimming were determined from the DNA. The sample holds fewer than 400,000 clones, nearly 90% seen once. The sequence was obtained from a woman aged 25 to 39 who had recovered from COVID-19. The chain is built from TRBV6-4 and TRBJ2-1; 8 nucleotides match TRBD2. The sequencing input was PBMCs or T cells enriched from blood (not recorded which). CDR3 bases: TGTGCCAGCAGTGGATCCGGCGCGGGAGGTTACAATGAGCAGTTCTTC. Its protein is CASSGSGAGGYNEQFF.